These 21 T cell receptor beta chains came from one sample sequenced in a study of blood T cell repertoires in COVID-19. Profiling relied on immunoSEQ multiplex PCR, and the TCRdb table lists in-frame clones only, not all of them. The top ten hold approximately 6% of the sample, which has around 300,000 clones, 90% seen once. The sequenced sample consisted of peripheral blood. These receptors were obtained from a woman aged 45-65 years with COVID-19, enrolled during active disease.

The chain links TRBV5-1 to TRBJ1-6; tentative D call: TRBD1 (6 bases). Germline V gene data show CDR1 as SGHRS and CDR2 as YFSETQ. This CDR3 comprises 15 residues. Trimming shortened V by 7 bases and J by 4 bases, and 15 bases separated the two germline ends. CDR3 coding DNA: TGCGCCAGCCGAGAGGGGACAACTTATAATTCACCCCTCCACTTT. Its translation is CASREGTTYNSPLHF.

The chain has TRBV2 and TRBJ1-4; tentatively, D is TRBD1 (5 bases). V lost 2 bases and J lost 8, with 12 bases in between. This CDR3 spans 14 amino acids. Germline lookup yields CDR1 SNHLY and CDR2 FYNNEI. The CDR3 DNA reads as TGTGCCAGCAGTGAACGAAGGGGCGGCGAAAAACTGTTTTTT. This gives the protein CASSERRGGEKLFF.

The chain couples TRBV5-8 to TRBJ2-5; tentatively, D is TRBD1 (6 bases). The CDR3 covers 15 residues. V lost 2 bases, J lost 4 bases, and 15 bases lay in between. The germline gives CDR1 SGHTS, CDR2 YDEGEE. CDR3 nucleotides: TGTGCCAGCAGCTTCAACAGGGCAGGAGGAGAGACCCAGTACTTC. Amino acid sequence: CASSFNRAGGETQYF.

This chain uses TRBV18 with TRBJ2-1, with 7 positions matching TRBD2. Unmatched junction bases numbered 13, after V lost 3 bases and J lost 8 bases. This CDR3 region has 16 residues. Germline V gene data show CDR1 as KGHSH and CDR2 as LQKENI. The CDR3, as DNA: TGTGCCAGCTCACCTAGGTCTAGCGCGGGAGCAGATGAGCAGTTCTTC. As protein: CASSPRSSAGADEQFF.

V gene TRBV7-9 combines with J gene TRBJ1-1; D possibly corresponds to TRBD1 (6 bases). CDR1 SEHNR and CDR2 FQNEAQ come from the germline V gene (reference sequence). V was cut by 3 bases and J by 5 bases, with 7 bases left in between. There are 12 residues in the CDR3. Here the CDR3 DNA reads TGTGCCAGCAGCTTCGACAGGACTGAAGCTTTCTTT. Protein sequence: CASSFDRTEAFF. Supplemented by reference TRBV7-9 and TRBJ1-1, the full variable domain reads DTGVSQNPRHKITKRGQNVTFRCDPISEHNRLYWYRQTLGQGPEFLTYFQNEAQLEKSRLLSDRFSAERPKGSFSTLEIQRTEQGDSAMYLCASSFDRTEAFFGQGTRLTVV.

The chain has TRBV19 and TRBJ1-1; 7 bases map to TRBD1. Germline V gene lookup returns CDR1 LNHDA and CDR2 SQIVND (reference sequence). J gave up 0 bases and V 3 bases, and 10 bases lay outside the gene matches. There are 17 residues in the CDR3. DNA for the CDR3: TGTGCCAGTAGTATGCGTTCCGCAACAGGGGTGAACACTGAAGCTTTCTTT. Amino acids: CASSMRSATGVNTEAFF.

The genes are TRBV9 and TRBJ2-2; 9 nucleotides match TRBD2. The V gene end was trimmed by 2 bases and the J gene end by 1 base; junction bases not matched to a gene: 12. Per the germline V gene, CDR1 is SGDLS and CDR2 is YYNGEE. The CDR3 totals 19 residues. The CDR3 nucleotides read TGTGCCAGCAGCGTTTCTAAAGCGGGAGGACTACGGAACACCGGGGAGCTGTTTTTT. Translated: CASSVSKAGGLRNTGELFF.

V usage is TRBV5-1 and J usage is TRBJ1-3, with D unclear. Deletions cut 3 bases from V and 4 bases from J, with 14 bases between. This CDR3 region has 15 residues. CDR1 and CDR2 from the germline V gene are SGHRS and YFSETQ. CDR3 region: CASSWEPVGGNTIYF. The CDR3 DNA is TGCGCCAGCAGCTGGGAGCCGGTCGGAGGAAACACCATATATTTT.

J is TRBJ1-2 and V is TRBV2, with 8 nucleotides matching TRBD1. The V gene's germline CDR1 is SNHLY and CDR2 FYNNEI. Germline trimming cut 6 bases from V and 8 bases from J; bases unmatched to any gene: 14. The CDR3 covers 15 residues. The CDR3 loop reads CASRPQLTGVKGYTF. Written as DNA, the CDR3 is TGTGCCAGCAGACCCCAGTTGACAGGGGTTAAGGGCTACACCTTC.

This chain connects TRBV10-1 to TRBJ2-1; maybe TRBD2 (6 bases). The CDR3 totals 16 residues. V was shortened by 5 bases and J by 2 bases, with 16 bases between the two germline ends. The germline V gene encodes CDR1 WNHNN and CDR2 SYGVQD (reference sequence). CDR3 in amino acids: CASSSPSRGPYNEQFF. The DNA for the CDR3 is TGCGCCAGCAGTTCGCCATCGCGGGGTCCCTACAATGAGCAGTTCTTC.

The chain is built from TRBV7-9 and TRBJ2-3, with 11 bases aligning to TRBD1. Germline-derived CDR1 and CDR2 are SEHNR and FQNEAQ (reference sequence). V lost 4 bases to trimming and J lost 3 bases; unmatched junction nucleotides: 9. This CDR3 spans 17 amino acids. CDR3 nucleotides: TGTGCCAGCAGCTATCCGGGACAGGGGGGTATAACAGATACGCAGTATTTT. Translation: CASSYPGQGGITDTQYF.

The chain links TRBV19 to TRBJ2-3, with 11 bases identical to TRBD1. In germline, CDR1 is LNHDA, CDR2 SQIVND (reference sequence). The trim removed 5 bases at V and 4 bases at J, leaving 11 bases unmatched. The CDR3 has 17 amino acids. The DNA for the CDR3 is TGTGCCAGTAGTCAAGCCCTAGGACAGGGGGCCGCAGATACGCAGTATTTT. Translation: CASSQALGQGAADTQYF.

This clone came up a few times. This chain connects TRBV27 to TRBJ2-7, with TRBD1 as a possible D gene (6 bases). Germline CDR1 and CDR2: MNHEY and SMNVEV (reference sequence). Trimming removed 5 bases from V and 0 bases from J, with 11 bases in between. This CDR3 contains 14 residues. CDR3 bases: TGTGCCAGCAGTCAAGACAGGAACTCCTACGAGCAGTACTTC. Translation: CASSQDRNSYEQYF.

The chain carries TRBV5-1 and TRBJ1-1; D might be TRBD1 (6 bases). V was clipped by 6 bases and J by 4 bases, with 13 bases between them. The CDR3 covers 13 residues. CDR1 is SGHRS, CDR2 YFSETQ, per germline. CDR3 residues: CASTRGASTEAFF. Here the CDR3 DNA reads TGCGCCAGCACTCGGGGGGCCTCCACTGAAGCTTTCTTT. Drawing the rest from reference TRBV5-1 and TRBJ1-1, the complete variable domain is KAGVTQTPRYLIKTRGQQVTLSCSPISGHRSVSWYQQTPGQGLQFLFEYFSETQRNKGNFPGRFSGRQFSNSRSEMNVSTLELGDSALYLCASTRGASTEAFFGQGTRLTVV.

This chain links TRBV10-1 with TRBJ2-3, with D perhaps matching TRBD2 (6 bases). Looked up from germline, CDR1 is WNHNN and CDR2 is SYGVQD (reference sequence). This CDR3 contains 16 residues. V shed 6 bases and J shed 0 bases, with 16 bases lying between them. CDR3 sequence: CASSGRAPRSTDTQYF. The DNA of the CDR3 is TGCGCCAGCAGCGGGAGAGCCCCACGAAGCACAGATACGCAGTATTTT.

J is TRBJ1-2 and V is TRBV29-1; 7 bases match TRBD1. CDR1 SQVTM and CDR2 ANQGSEA come from the germline V gene. This CDR3 region has 14 residues. Trimming took 4 bases from V and 4 from J; bases not matched to a gene: 9. CDR3 bases: TGCAGCGTTGGGCTGCCCGGGACAGTCTATGGCTACACCTTC. This translates into CSVGLPGTVYGYTF.

The CDR3 sequence: CASSVDTGVMETQYF. CDR3 nucleotide sequence: TGTGCCAGCAGCGTAGACACAGGGGTTATGGAGACCCAGTACTTC. The chain recombines TRBV9 with TRBJ2-5; 7 bases map to TRBD1. V trimming: 0 bases; J trimming: 5 bases; junction bases outside the gene matches: 7. Germline CDR1 SGDLS, CDR2 YYNGEE. The CDR3 consists of 15 residues. Full variable domain (remainder filled in from reference TRBV9 and TRBJ2-5): DSGVTQTPKHLITATGQRVTLRCSPRSGDLSVYWYQQSLDQGLQFLIQYYNGEERAKGNILERFSAQQFPDLHSELNLSSLELGDSALYFCASSVDTGVMETQYFGPGTRLLVL.

V is TRBV29-1 and J is TRBJ2-1; 7 nucleotides align to TRBD1. The CDR3 spans 12 residues. Germline V CDR1 and CDR2: SQVTM, ANQGSEA. The CDR3 here is CTGLGGPDEQFF. In nucleotides, the CDR3 is TGCACTGGTTTAGGGGGCCCGGATGAGCAGTTCTTC.

The chain couples TRBV2 to TRBJ2-5, with D possibly matching TRBD2 (6 bases). The CDR3 extends over 14 amino acids. The germline V gene encodes CDR1 SNHLY and CDR2 FYNNEI. V shed 8 bases and J shed 5 bases, with 18 bases lying between them. CDR3 nucleotides: TGTGCCAGCCGGCGGGGCGGGATGGGCGAGACCCAGTACTTC. It yields the protein CASRRGGMGETQYF.

The chain is built from TRBV12-5 and TRBJ1-2; 10 bases are a match to TRBD1. The CDR3 has 16 residues. Germline trimming cut 7 bases from V and 4 bases from J; bases unmatched to any gene: 12. Germline CDR1 and CDR2: LGHNT and FRNRAP. CDR3 sequence: CASAPARQGAGYGYTF. CDR3 DNA sequence: TGTGCTAGTGCCCCAGCGAGACAGGGGGCCGGCTATGGCTACACCTTC.

The chain carries TRBV27 and TRBJ2-7; 7 nucleotides match TRBD1. CDR1 and CDR2 from the germline V gene are MNHEY and SMNVEV (reference sequence). J lost 0 bases, V lost 6 bases, and 11 bases had no gene match. This CDR3 has 16 residues. As DNA, the CDR3 is TGTGCCAGCAGCCCCCGGACAGGATGGAGCTCCTACGAGCAGTACTTC. It translates to CASSPRTGWSSYEQYF.